Each of the 15 T cell receptor beta chains below was sequenced from the same sample in a study of identical twins. TCRdb fed the 5' RACE reads into MiXCR, producing one record per CDR3 protein. The top ten clones hold roughly 0.3% of a sample with 1.5 million to 2 million distinct CDR3 sequences, under 35% of them seen once. Material: cord blood. All receptors come from a newborn girl in good health.

This clonotype came up a few times. V usage is TRBV28 and J usage is TRBJ2-3; possible D gene TRBD2, 5 bases. The V end was cut by 6 bases, the J end by 2 bases, with 15 bases between. The CDR3 runs to 15 residues. Germline CDR1 reads MDHEN; CDR2 reads SYDVKM. The CDR3 nucleotides are TGTGCCAGCAGCCAAAGCGGCAAATCCACAGATACGCAGTATTTT. This encodes CASSQSGKSTDTQYF.

The V call is TRBV28, the J call TRBJ2-1; the match to TRBD2 covers 8 bases. Germline values: CDR1 MDHEN, CDR2 SYDVKM. The V segment lost 7 bases and the J segment 10 bases; nucleotides outside the gene matches: 6. This CDR3 has 12 amino acids. The CDR3 DNA follows: TGTGCCAGCACTCGGGAGGGCTACGAGCAGTTCTTC. The encoded protein is CASTREGYEQFF.

This clonotype was seen only a few times. V gene TRBV3-1 combines with J gene TRBJ2-4, with D possibly being TRBD2 (6 bases). The CDR3 spans 15 residues. CDR1 and CDR2 (germline): LGHDT, YNNKEL (reference sequence). The V gene lost 4 bases and the J gene lost 0 bases, with 10 bases spanning the gap. CDR3 in DNA: TGTGCCAGCAGCCGAAGCGGGCTAGCCAAAAACATTCAGTACTTC. Its translation is CASSRSGLAKNIQYF.

V is TRBV20-1 and J is TRBJ2-3; 11 bases agree with TRBD1. This CDR3 has 16 amino acids. The germline gives CDR1 DFQATT, CDR2 SNEGSKA (reference sequence). Trimming at V came to 6 bases and at J to 0 bases, leaving 8 bases not matched to a gene. The CDR3: CSAEGDRGSSTDTQYF. In nucleotides, the CDR3 is TGCAGTGCCGAGGGGGACAGGGGGAGTAGCACAGATACGCAGTATTTT.

This clonotype was observed a handful of times. V gene TRBV6-6 combines with J gene TRBJ1-4; unclear D gene. Germline CDR1 and CDR2: MNHNY and SVGAGI (reference sequence). V lost 0 bases to trimming and J lost 0 bases, with 8 bases between them. The CDR3 runs to 16 residues. The CDR3 sequence: CASSYSRGTTNEKLFF. The CDR3 bases are TGTGCCAGCAGTTACTCGAGAGGCACAACTAATGAAAAACTGTTTTTT.

J is TRBJ1-5 and V is TRBV28; no clear D gene. V lost 3 bases and J lost 0, with 12 bases in between. Looked up from germline, CDR1 is MDHEN and CDR2 is SYDVKM. This CDR3 is 16 amino acids long. In DNA form, the CDR3 reads TGTGCCAGCAGTTTGTATGCAGGCCTTAGCAATCAGCCCCAGCATTTT. Protein product: CASSLYAGLSNQPQHF.

This clonotype has more than one count but fewer than ten. This chain links TRBV28 with TRBJ1-4; the D is unclear. V was shortened by 5 bases and J by 5 bases, with 18 bases between the two germline ends. In germline, CDR1 is MDHEN, CDR2 SYDVKM. This CDR3 spans 16 amino acids. The CDR3 DNA reads as TGTGCCAGCAGTCCCACGGGTTGGGATTTCAATGAAAAACTGTTTTTT. It is translated as CASSPTGWDFNEKLFF.

This clonotype has ten or more counts. The gene calls are TRBV4-2 and TRBJ2-7; D is unclear. Germline values: CDR1 LGHNA, CDR2 YNFKEQ. CDR3 length equals 14 residues. V lost 0 bases and J lost 0, with 6 bases in between. CDR3 residues: CASSQEDSSYEQYF. The CDR3 DNA reads TGTGCCAGCAGCCAAGAGGATAGCTCCTACGAGCAGTACTTC.

This clonotype was recorded many times. The chain employs TRBV29-1 and TRBJ2-7, with D unclear. CDR1 is SQVTM, CDR2 ANQGSEA, per germline. V was cut by 3 bases and J by 4 bases, with 10 bases left in between. CDR3 length: 12 residues. CDR3 bases: TGCAGCGTTGAGACCGTAATATACGAGCAGTACTTC. This sequence encodes CSVETVIYEQYF.

The chain has TRBV9 and TRBJ2-7, with 8 positions matching TRBD1. This CDR3 spans 15 amino acids. The V gene end was trimmed by 0 bases and the J gene end by 2 bases; junction bases not matched to a gene: 4. CDR1 SGDLS and CDR2 YYNGEE come from the germline V gene. In nucleotides, the CDR3 is TGTGCCAGCAGCGTAGTGGGACAGGAGCCCTACGAGCAGTACTTC. Its protein product is CASSVVGQEPYEQYF.

This clonotype was seen a few times. The chain combines TRBV6-2 or TRBV6-3 with TRBJ2-5; D perhaps matches TRBD2 (6 bases). With the DNA end fitting TRBJ2-7 better, the J assignment may be wrong. Germline CDR1 MNHEY, CDR2 SVGEGT. This CDR3 contains 15 residues. In DNA, the CDR3 is TGTGCCAGCAGCTCACAACGCAGCGGGCGGAACGAGCAGTACTTC. Amino acids: CASSSQRSGRNEQYF.

This chain links TRBV5-1 with TRBJ1-2; D gene uncertain. V was shortened by 2 bases and J by 5 bases, with 10 bases between the two germline ends. Germline V gives CDR1 SGHRS, CDR2 YFSETQ. This CDR3 spans 13 amino acids. CDR3 residues: CASSFFRGYGYTF. The CDR3 nucleotides read TGCGCCAGCAGCTTTTTCCGGGGATATGGCTACACCTTC.

This clonotype was seen a handful of times. The rearrangement links TRBV27 to TRBJ1-5; the D is unclear. Germline assignment: CDR1 MNHEY and CDR2 SMNVEV (reference sequence). The CDR3 length is 15 residues. V lost 1 base and J lost 4, with 11 bases in between. The CDR3 spells CASSLLGRKNQPQHF. As DNA, the CDR3 is TGTGCCAGCAGTTTATTGGGCAGGAAAAATCAGCCCCAGCATTTT.

This clonotype has a handful of counts. The CDR3 DNA reads TGTGCCAGCAGTTTACTGGGTATGGCCGGAAACACCATATATTTT. Translating gives CASSLLGMAGNTIYF. The chain joins TRBV6-5 to TRBJ1-3; D not certain. The CDR3 is 15 residues long. The germline gives CDR1 MNHEY, CDR2 SVGAGI. V lost 4 bases to trimming and J lost 4 bases, with 14 bases between them.

This clonotype was recorded a few times. The CDR3 DNA is TGCGCCAGCAGCGGACAGGTCCAGAATGAGCAGTTCTTC. It specifies CASSGQVQNEQFF. This rearrangement joins TRBV5-1 to TRBJ2-1, with 7 bases identical to TRBD1. The germline V gene has CDR1 SGHRS and CDR2 YFSETQ. Germline trimming cut 4 bases from V and 7 bases from J; bases unmatched to any gene: 5. The CDR3 runs to 13 residues.